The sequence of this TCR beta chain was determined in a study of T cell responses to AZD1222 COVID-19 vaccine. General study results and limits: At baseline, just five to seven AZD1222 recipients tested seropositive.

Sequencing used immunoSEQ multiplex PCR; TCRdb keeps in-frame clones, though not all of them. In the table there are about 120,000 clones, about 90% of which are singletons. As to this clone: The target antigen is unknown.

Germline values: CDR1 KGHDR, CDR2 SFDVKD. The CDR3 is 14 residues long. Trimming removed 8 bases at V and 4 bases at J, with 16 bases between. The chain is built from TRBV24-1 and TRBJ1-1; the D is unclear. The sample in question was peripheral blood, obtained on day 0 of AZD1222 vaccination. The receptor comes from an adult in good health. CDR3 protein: CATMAGAMGTEAFF. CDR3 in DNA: TGTGCCACCATGGCGGGCGCGATGGGCACTGAAGCTTTCTTT.